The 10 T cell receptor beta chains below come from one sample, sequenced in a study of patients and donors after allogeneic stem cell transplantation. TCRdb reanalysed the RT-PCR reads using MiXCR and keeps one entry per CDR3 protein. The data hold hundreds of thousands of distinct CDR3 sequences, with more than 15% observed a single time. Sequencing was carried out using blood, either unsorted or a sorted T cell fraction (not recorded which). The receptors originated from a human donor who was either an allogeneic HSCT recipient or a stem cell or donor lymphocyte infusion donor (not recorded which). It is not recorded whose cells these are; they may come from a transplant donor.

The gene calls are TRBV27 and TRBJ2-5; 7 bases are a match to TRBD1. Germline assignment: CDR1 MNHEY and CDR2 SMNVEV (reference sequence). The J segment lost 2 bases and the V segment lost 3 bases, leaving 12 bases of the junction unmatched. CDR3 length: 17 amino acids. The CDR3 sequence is CASSLALPLGQQETQYF. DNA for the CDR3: TGTGCCAGCAGTTTGGCCCTACCACTGGGACAGCAAGAGACCCAGTACTTC.

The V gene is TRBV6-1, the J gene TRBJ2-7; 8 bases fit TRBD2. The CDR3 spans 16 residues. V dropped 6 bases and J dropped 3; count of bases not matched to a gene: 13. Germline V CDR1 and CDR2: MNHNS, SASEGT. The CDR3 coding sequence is TGTGCCAGCAGAACAAAAGGGGCGGGGGGCCACTACGAGCAGTACTTC. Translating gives CASRTKGAGGHYEQYF.

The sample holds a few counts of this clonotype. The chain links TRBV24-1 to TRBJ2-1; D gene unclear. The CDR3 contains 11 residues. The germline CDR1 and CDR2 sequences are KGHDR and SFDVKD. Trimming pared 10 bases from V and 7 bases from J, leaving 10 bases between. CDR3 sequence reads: CATDGGNEQFF. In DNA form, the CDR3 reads TGTGCCACAGACGGTGGGAATGAGCAGTTCTTC.

This CDR3 is CSVEAGGEFYGYTF. CDR3 nucleotide sequence: TGCAGCGTTGAGGCAGGGGGCGAATTCTATGGCTACACCTTC. V usage is TRBV29-1 and J usage is TRBJ1-2; TRBD1 aligns across 8 bases. V trimming: 3 bases; J trimming: 4 bases; junction bases outside the gene matches: 7. Germline CDR1 SQVTM, CDR2 ANQGSEA. The CDR3 contains 14 residues.

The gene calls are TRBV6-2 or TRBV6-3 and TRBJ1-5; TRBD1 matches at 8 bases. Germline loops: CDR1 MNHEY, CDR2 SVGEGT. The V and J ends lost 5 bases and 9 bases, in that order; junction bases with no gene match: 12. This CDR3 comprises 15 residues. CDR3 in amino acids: CASSARDRKVGPQHF. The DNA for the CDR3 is TGTGCCAGCAGTGCCCGGGACAGGAAGGTTGGGCCCCAGCATTTT.

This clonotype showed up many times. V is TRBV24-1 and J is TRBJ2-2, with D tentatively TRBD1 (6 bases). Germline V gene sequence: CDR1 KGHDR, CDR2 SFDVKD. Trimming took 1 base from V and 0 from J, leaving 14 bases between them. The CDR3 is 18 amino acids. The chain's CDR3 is CATSDFPRGWANTGELFF. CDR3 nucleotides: TGTGCCACCAGTGATTTCCCCAGGGGATGGGCGAACACCGGGGAGCTGTTTTTT.

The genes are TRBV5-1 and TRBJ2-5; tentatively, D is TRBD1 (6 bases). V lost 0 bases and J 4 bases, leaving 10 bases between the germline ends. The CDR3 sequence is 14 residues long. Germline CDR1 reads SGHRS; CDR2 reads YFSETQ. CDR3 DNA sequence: TGCGCCAGCAGCTTGGGGACAGCTCTAGAGACCCAGTACTTC. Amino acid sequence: CASSLGTALETQYF.

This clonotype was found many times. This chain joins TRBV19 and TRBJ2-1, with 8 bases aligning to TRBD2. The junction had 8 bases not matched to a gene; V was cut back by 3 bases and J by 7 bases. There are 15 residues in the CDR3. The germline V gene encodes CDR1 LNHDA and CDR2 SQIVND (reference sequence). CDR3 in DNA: TGTGCCAGTAGTATCCGCGGGAGGACCTTGAATGAGCAGTTCTTC. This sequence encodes CASSIRGRTLNEQFF.

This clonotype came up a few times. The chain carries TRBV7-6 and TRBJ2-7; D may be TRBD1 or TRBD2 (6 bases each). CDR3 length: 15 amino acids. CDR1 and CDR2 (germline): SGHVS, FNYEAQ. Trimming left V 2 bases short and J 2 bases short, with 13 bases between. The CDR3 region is CASSLRGAAPYEQYF. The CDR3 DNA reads TGTGCCAGCAGCTTAAGGGGGGCTGCCCCCTACGAGCAGTACTTC.

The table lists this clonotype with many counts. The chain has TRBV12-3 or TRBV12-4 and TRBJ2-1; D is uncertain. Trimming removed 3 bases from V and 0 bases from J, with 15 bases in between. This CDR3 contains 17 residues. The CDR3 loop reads CASSFGSSRSSYNEQFF. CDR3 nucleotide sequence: TGTGCCAGCAGTTTTGGGTCGAGCCGGAGCTCCTACAATGAGCAGTTCTTC.